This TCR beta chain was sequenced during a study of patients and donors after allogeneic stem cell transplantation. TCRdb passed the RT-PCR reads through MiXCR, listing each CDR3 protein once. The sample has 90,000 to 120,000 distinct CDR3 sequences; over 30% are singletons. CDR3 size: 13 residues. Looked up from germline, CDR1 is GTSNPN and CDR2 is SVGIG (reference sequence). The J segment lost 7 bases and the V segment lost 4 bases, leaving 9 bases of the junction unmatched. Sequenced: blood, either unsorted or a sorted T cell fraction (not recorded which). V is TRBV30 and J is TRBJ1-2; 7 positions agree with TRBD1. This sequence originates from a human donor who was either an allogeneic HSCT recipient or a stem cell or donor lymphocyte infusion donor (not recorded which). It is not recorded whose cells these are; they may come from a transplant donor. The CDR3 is CAWKGGEIAGYTF. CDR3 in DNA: TGTGCCTGGAAAGGGGGCGAGATTGCTGGCTACACCTTC.